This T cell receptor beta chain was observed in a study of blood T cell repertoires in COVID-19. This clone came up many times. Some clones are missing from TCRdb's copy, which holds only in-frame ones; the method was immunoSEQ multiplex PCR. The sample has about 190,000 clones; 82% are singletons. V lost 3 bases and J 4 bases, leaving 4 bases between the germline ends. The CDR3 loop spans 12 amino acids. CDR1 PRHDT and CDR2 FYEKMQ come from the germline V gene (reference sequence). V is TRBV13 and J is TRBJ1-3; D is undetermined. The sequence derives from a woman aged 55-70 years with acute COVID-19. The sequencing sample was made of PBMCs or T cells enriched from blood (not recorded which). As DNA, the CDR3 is TGTGCCAGCAGCTTTCGGGGAAACACCATATATTTT. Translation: CASSFRGNTIYF.